A single sample gave rise to the 22 T cell receptor beta chains below, sequenced in a study of blood T cell repertoires in COVID-19. Sequencing was performed with immunoSEQ multiplex PCR; in TCRdb, only in-frame clones are kept and a portion is missing. Found here are around 80,000 clones, approximately 86% of them singletons; the top ten hold about 7.8%. Sequenced sample: peripheral blood. The receptors derive from a man at least 80 years old with active or convalescent COVID-19.

V and J are TRBV19 and TRBJ1-2; D perhaps matches TRBD1 (6 bases). Germline V gene data show CDR1 as LNHDA and CDR2 as SQIVND (reference sequence). The V end lost 0 bases, the J end lost 0 bases, and 8 bases lay between the germline ends. The CDR3 totals 15 residues. The CDR3 DNA reads TGTGCCAGTAGTATAGACAGGGGATCTAACTATGGCTACACCTTC. Its translation is CASSIDRGSNYGYTF.

The rearrangement uses TRBV2 and TRBJ1-1; no clear D. The CDR3 sequence is 14 residues long. CDR1 is SNHLY, CDR2 FYNNEI, per germline. V dropped 8 bases and J dropped 4 bases, with 17 bases sitting between them. CDR3 coding DNA: TGTGCCAGCGTTCAGGCAATCGGTGGCACTGAAGCTTTCTTT. It translates to CASVQAIGGTEAFF.

The genes are TRBV7-2 and TRBJ2-5; 10 positions match TRBD1. Germline loops: CDR1 SGHTA, CDR2 FQGNSA. CDR3 length: 16 amino acids. J lost 4 bases, V lost 5 bases, and 10 bases had no gene match. The DNA of the CDR3 is TGTGCCAGCAGCCTAGACAGGGGGCGAGGCTCAGAGACCCAGTACTTC. It encodes CASSLDRGRGSETQYF.

There are a few counts of this clone. The chain employs TRBV28 and TRBJ1-5, with D possibly being TRBD1 (5 bases). Germline V gene lookup returns CDR1 MDHEN and CDR2 SYDVKM. The CDR3 is 16 amino acids. Trimming pared 7 bases from V and 2 bases from J, leaving 18 bases between. CDR3 sequence reads: CASTNLGGYGNQPQHF. The CDR3 DNA follows: TGTGCCAGCACGAACCTCGGGGGTTATGGCAATCAGCCCCAGCATTTT. Complete variable domain (other parts from reference TRBV28 and TRBJ1-5): DVKVTQSSRYLVKRTGEKVFLECVQDMDHENMFWYRQDPGLGLRLIYFSYDVKMKEKGDIPEGYSVSREKKERFSLILESASTNQTSMYLCASTNLGGYGNQPQHFGDGTRLSIL.

This clone was recorded once. CDR3 sequence (DNA): TGTGCCAGCAGCCCCCGGACAGGTTTTGCCAAAAACATTCAGTACTTC. Amino acid sequence: CASSPRTGFAKNIQYF. The V gene is TRBV9, the J gene TRBJ2-4; 7 nucleotides match TRBD1. The CDR3 length is 16 residues. The trim removed 4 bases at V and 1 base at J, leaving 8 bases unmatched. Looked up from germline, CDR1 is SGDLS and CDR2 is YYNGEE.

The chain uses TRBV24-1 and TRBJ1-2; 7 bases align to TRBD1. Germline-derived CDR1 and CDR2 are KGHDR and SFDVKD. The V gene end was trimmed by 9 bases and the J gene end by 4 bases; junction bases not matched to a gene: 7. The CDR3 runs 13 residues. This CDR3 is CATSPTGSYGYTF. CDR3 DNA sequence: TGTGCCACCTCCCCGACAGGGTCCTATGGCTACACCTTC.

The chain joins TRBV7-9 to TRBJ2-3, with 9 bases aligning to TRBD1. The germline gives CDR1 SEHNR, CDR2 FQNEAQ (reference sequence). This CDR3 has 15 amino acids. The J segment lost 1 base and the V segment lost 6 bases, leaving 5 bases of the junction unmatched. The CDR3 DNA sequence: TGTGCCAGCAGTAACGACAGGGGGGGCACAGATACGCAGTATTTT. It is translated as CASSNDRGGTDTQYF.

The V gene is TRBV6-4, the J gene TRBJ2-1; TRBD2 matches at 9 bases. The V gene's germline CDR1 is MRHNA and CDR2 SNTAGT. The CDR3 has 15 residues. The ends lost 6 bases at V and 4 bases at J; junction bases unmatched: 7. CDR3 in DNA: TGTGCCAGCAGCCAAAAGCGGGGGGTTTACAATGAGCAGTTCTTC. Protein: CASSQKRGVYNEQFF.

The rearrangement links TRBV4-1 to TRBJ1-4; D is perhaps TRBD1 (6 bases). The CDR3 totals 16 residues. The germline V gene encodes CDR1 MGHRA and CDR2 YSYEKL. V was shortened by 2 bases and J by 3 bases, with 13 bases between the two germline ends. The CDR3 region is CASSQPGVGANEKLFF. CDR3 coding DNA: TGCGCCAGCAGCCAACCAGGGGTCGGGGCTAATGAAAAACTGTTTTTT.

V is TRBV6-1 and J is TRBJ1-5, with D uncertain. Trimming took 2 bases from V and 6 from J, leaving 14 bases between them. CDR1 is MNHNS, CDR2 SASEGT, per germline. This CDR3 is 15 amino acids long. The DNA for the CDR3 is TGTGCCAGCAGTGAAAGATCGGCCGGGGTTCAGCCCCAGCATTTT. Its protein product is CASSERSAGVQPQHF.

CDR3 nucleotides: TGTGCCAGCAGCCGCCCGTCCGGCTACGAGCAGTACGTC. Its translation: CASSRPSGYEQYV. The genes are TRBV11-2 and TRBJ2-7; D is unclear. Germline V gives CDR1 SGHAT, CDR2 FQNNGV. The CDR3 has 13 residues. V lost 5 bases, J lost 3 bases, and 11 bases lay in between.

The chain carries TRBV5-1 and TRBJ2-3, with a tentative D call TRBD1 (7 bases). Germline CDR1 SGHRS, CDR2 YFSETQ. The CDR3 spans 14 residues. Trimming took off 3 bases at V and 5 bases at J, with 13 bases between the two ends. The CDR3 is CASSWSQGGDTQYF. The CDR3, as DNA: TGCGCCAGCAGCTGGAGTCAGGGGGGAGATACGCAGTATTTT.

The V call is TRBV6-1, the J call TRBJ1-4; 7 nucleotides align to TRBD1. V shed 3 bases and J 5 bases; nucleotides not matched to a gene: 9. The germline CDR1 and CDR2 sequences are MNHNS and SASEGT. This CDR3 has 16 amino acids. CDR3 in amino acids: CASSEGAGTANEKLFF. The CDR3 bases are TGTGCCAGCAGTGAGGGAGCCGGGACAGCGAATGAAAAACTGTTTTTT.

The chain carries TRBV21-1 and TRBJ2-2; the table's TRBD2 call for D was not verified on the DNA. TRBV21-1 is a documented pseudogene. The length of the CDR3 is 15 residues. The CDR3 DNA reads as TGTGCCAGCACAGAGCGGGACTCGAGCACCGGGGAGCTGTTTTTT. It codes for CASTERDSSTGELFF.

The chain carries TRBV23-1 and TRBJ2-7, with D tentatively TRBD2 (5 bases). TRBV23-1 carries the ORF label, with uncertain function. Deletions cut 0 bases from V and 0 bases from J, with 15 bases between. The CDR3 is 17 residues long. The CDR3, as DNA: TGCGCCAGCAGTCAATCGAGGGTAGCGAGGTCCTCCTACGAGCAGTACGTC. Amino acid sequence: CASSQSRVARSSYEQYV.

The chain combines TRBV30 with TRBJ1-2, with TRBD1 identical over 8 bases. CDR3 length: 14 amino acids. V shed 4 bases, J shed 5 bases, and the junction held 9 bases outside the gene matches. Germline V gene data show CDR1 as GTSNPN and CDR2 as SVGIG (reference sequence). CDR3 protein: CAWTLRTGPYGYTF. The CDR3 bases are TGTGCCTGGACCCTAAGGACAGGGCCTTATGGCTACACCTTC.

J is TRBJ1-4 and V is TRBV28, with 9 bases fitting TRBD1. The length of the CDR3 is 13 residues. Germline CDR1 is MDHEN and CDR2 is SYDVKM. V shed 6 bases, J shed 8 bases, and the junction held 4 bases outside the gene matches. In nucleotides, the CDR3 is TGTGCCAGCAGAACAGGGGGCCGGGAAAAACTGTTTTTT. Protein: CASRTGGREKLFF.

The gene calls are TRBV15 and TRBJ2-5; no definite D call. This CDR3 is 15 amino acids long. V was cut by 1 base and J by 5 bases, with 14 bases left in between. Germline CDR1 LNHNV, CDR2 YYDKDF (reference sequence). The CDR3 spells CATSRVPAVYETQYF. Here the CDR3 DNA reads TGTGCCACCAGCAGAGTCCCGGCGGTCTATGAGACCCAGTACTTC.

J is TRBJ1-1 and V is TRBV10-3; a weak D match, TRBD1 (5 bases). This CDR3 contains 17 residues. Germline V gives CDR1 ENHRY, CDR2 SYGVKD. Trimming removed 1 base from V and 1 base from J, with 16 bases in between. The DNA of the CDR3 is TGTGCCATCAGTGAGTGGCGGGGACGGGCCCGGAACACTGAAGCTTTCTTT. Translation: CAISEWRGRARNTEAFF.

The genes are TRBV30 and TRBJ1-1, with 7 bases that match TRBD1. J gave up 4 bases and V 2 bases, and 7 bases lay outside the gene matches. Germline assignment: CDR1 GTSNPN and CDR2 SVGIG (reference sequence). The CDR3 runs to 14 residues. The CDR3 sequence is CAWSMGRGTTEAFF. Written as DNA, the CDR3 is TGTGCCTGGAGTATGGGCAGGGGGACCACTGAAGCTTTCTTT.

The chain is built from TRBV10-2 and TRBJ1-2; D call uncertain. Germline V lookup: CDR1 WSHSY, CDR2 SAAADI. The V end was cut by 4 bases, the J end by 0 bases, with 9 bases between. This CDR3 is 14 amino acids long. The CDR3 DNA follows: TGCGCCAGCAGTGGGAAGGGAGCTAACTATGGCTACACCTTC. This gives the protein CASSGKGANYGYTF.

The chain joins TRBV4-1 to TRBJ1-2; no clear D gene. CDR1 is MGHRA and CDR2 is YSYEKL in the germline V gene. V was trimmed by 6 bases and J by 4 bases, leaving 18 bases between them. The CDR3 runs to 15 residues. The CDR3 loop reads CASRLGHGSSYGYTF. The CDR3 DNA reads as TGCGCCAGCAGACTTGGGCATGGCTCAAGCTATGGCTACACCTTC.